Listed here is a single T cell receptor beta chain. The antigen remains unidentified. The length of the CDR3 is 15 residues. After removal of 5 bases from V and 0 bases from J, the junction contained 6 bases not matched to a gene. Germline CDR1 is SNHLY and CDR2 is FYNNEI. This specimen belongs to a study of T cell responses to AZD1222 COVID-19 vaccine. Points from the study as a whole: There were vaccine-associated CD4 TCRs across spike, dominant at 160-218 and 743-854. Donors were largely white British and mainly female; clonal diversity was possibly underestimated. Spike-specific TCR depth and breadth grew after two AZD1222 doses.

This table comes from immunoSEQ multiplex PCR, and its TCRdb copy is limited to in-frame clones, with some not included. The table lists over 65,000 clones, about nine tenths of them singletons. The rearrangement uses TRBV2 and TRBJ2-7; TRBD1 aligns across 8 bases. Sequencing used peripheral blood, obtained 28 days after the second AZD1222 dose. The sequence came from an adult who received the AZD1222 COVID-19 vaccine. The DNA for the CDR3 is TGTGCCAGCAGTAATCCGGGACAGGTCTCCTACGAGCAGTACTTC. Residues: CASSNPGQVSYEQYF.